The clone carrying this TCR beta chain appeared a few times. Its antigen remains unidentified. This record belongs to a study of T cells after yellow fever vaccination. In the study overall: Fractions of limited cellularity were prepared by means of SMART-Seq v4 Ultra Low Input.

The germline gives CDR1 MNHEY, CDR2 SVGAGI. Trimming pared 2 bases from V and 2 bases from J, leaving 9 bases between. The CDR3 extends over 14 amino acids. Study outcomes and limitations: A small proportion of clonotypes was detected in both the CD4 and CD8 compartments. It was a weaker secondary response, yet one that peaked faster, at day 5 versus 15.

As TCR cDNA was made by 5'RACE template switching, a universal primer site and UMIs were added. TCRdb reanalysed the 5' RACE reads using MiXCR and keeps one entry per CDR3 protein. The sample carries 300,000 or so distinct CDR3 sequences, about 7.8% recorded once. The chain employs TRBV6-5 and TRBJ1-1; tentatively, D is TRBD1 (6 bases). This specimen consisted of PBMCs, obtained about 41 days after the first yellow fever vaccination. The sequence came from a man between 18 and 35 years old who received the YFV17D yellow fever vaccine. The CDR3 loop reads CASSYLTGNTEAFF. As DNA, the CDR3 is TGTGCCAGCAGTTACCTGACAGGTAACACTGAAGCTTTCTTT.